This T cell receptor (beta chain) was sequenced for a study of regulatory T cells in long-lasting Graves disease. Time point meaning: newly diagnosed GD, antithyroid drugs for less than 3 months. PBMC RNA served as the TCR library source. A peripheral blood sample, roughly 8.5 milliliters in volume, was drawn into EDTA tubes. Arm-PCR of CDR3 regions with iRepertoire HTBI primers generated TCR beta libraries. MiXCR was run by TCRdb on the multiplex PCR reads, yielding one entry per CDR3 protein. The sample has more than 400,000 distinct CDR3 sequences; 15% to 20% are singletons. The germline CDR1 and CDR2 sequences are SGHRS and YFSETQ. Trimming took 0 bases from V and 5 from J, leaving 9 bases between them. CDR3 length equals 14 residues. The table lists this clonotype with a count of one. This sample was also put to use in a study of T cells in Graves' hyperthyroidism and ophthalmopathy.

The receptor was derived from a man aged 35 to 55 with Graves disease. The sample here was peripheral blood mononuclear cells (PBMCs), taken at new diagnosis, from a patient treated with antithyroid drugs. This chain uses TRBV5-1 with TRBJ1-5, with a weak D call TRBD1 (5 bases). The CDR3 region is CASSLAGADQPQHF. In DNA form, the CDR3 reads TGCGCCAGCAGCTTGGCCGGGGCTGATCAGCCCCAGCATTTT.